Listed below are T cell receptor beta chains from one sample, sequenced in a study of CD8+ T cells in alopecia areata. Using immunoSEQ multiplex PCR, the repertoire was profiled, and TCRdb retains in-frame clones only, with some absent. Here the sample spans fewer than 250,000 clones, 35% to 40% being singletons. Specimen: CD4+ T cells sorted from blood, collected between weeks 30 and 35, from a patient treated with tofacitinib. These receptors were taken from a human donor with alopecia areata. The CDR3 runs from the conserved cysteine through the conserved F or W. Fields, in order: clone size, V gene, D gene, J gene, CDR3 protein, CDR3 DNA. A D gene is named only where the DNA matches it firmly. For some rows the clone size is stated as once, few or many, or as a class when expanded; others skip it.

>many|TRBV23-1|-|TRBJ2-3
CASSQSGRGTQYF
TGCGCCAGCAGTCAATCGGGGCGGGGTACGCAGTATTTT
>few|TRBV29-1|-|TRBJ2-7
CSVEGTGTYEQYF
TGCAGCGTTGAAGGGACGGGAACCTACGAGCAGTACTTC
>few|TRBV5-1|-|TRBJ2-7
CASSLTGTYSYEQYF
TGCGCCAGCAGCTTAACCGGGACCTACTCCTACGAGCAGTACTTC
>-|TRBV2|-|TRBJ1-1
CASSEPNLAFF
TGTGCCAGCAGTGAACCCAATCTAGCTTTCTTT
>few|TRBV7-7|-|TRBJ2-3
CASSRTNEDTQYF
TGTGCTAGCAGTCGTACTAACGAAGATACGCAGTATTTT
>few|TRBV2|-|TRBJ1-2
CASSLRPLYGYTF
TGTGCCAGCAGCCTCCGACCTTTGTATGGCTACACCTTC
>-|TRBV30|TRBD1|TRBJ1-2
CAGGQGTYGYTF
TGTGCCGGGGGACAGGGAACCTATGGCTACACCTTC
>-|TRBV25-1|-|TRBJ2-7
CASRYGTYEQYF
TGTGCCAGCAGATACGGGACCTACGAGCAGTACTTC
>-|TRBV2|-|TRBJ1-5
CASSEALQGLQPQHF
TGTGCCAGCAGTGAAGCCTTGCAGGGGCTTCAGCCCCAGCATTTT
>once|TRBV19|-|TRBJ1-6
CASSRQGSANSPLHF
TGTGCCAGTAGTAGGCAGGGATCCGCCAATTCACCCCTCCACTTT
>few|TRBV2|-|TRBJ2-6
CARSTGANVLTF
TGTGCCAGGTCCACTGGGGCCAACGTCCTGACTTTC
>many|TRBV27|TRBD1|TRBJ2-7
CASRKLGTGAHEQYF
TGTGCCAGCAGGAAGCTGGGGACAGGGGCCCACGAGCAGTACTTC
>-|TRBV7-8|-|TRBJ2-3
CASSFYLHTSTDTQYF
TGTGCCAGCAGCTTTTACCTACACACGTCCACAGATACGCAGTATTTT
>-|TRBV30|TRBD1|TRBJ1-1
CAWSDSGGWYTEAFF
TGTGCCTGGAGCGACTCAGGGGGCTGGTATACTGAAGCTTTCTTT
>-|TRBV7-9|-|TRBJ1-2
CASSLLRGRSGYTF
TGTGCCAGCAGCTTATTAAGGGGGAGGAGCGGCTACACCTTC
>-|TRBV6-1|-|TRBJ1-2
CASSEAGYYTF
TGTGCCAGCAGTGAAGCCGGGTACTACACCTTC
>-|TRBV7-9|TRBD2|TRBJ2-3
CASSLAGGSGTDTQYF
TGTGCCAGCAGCTTAGCCGGCGGGAGTGGGACAGATACGCAGTATTTT
>few|TRBV30|-|TRBJ2-7
CAWTSASYEQYF
TGTGCCTGGACTAGCGCTTCCTACGAGCAGTACTTC
>few|TRBV7-2|-|TRBJ2-7
CASSSGTSRDEQYF
TGTGCCAGCAGCTCCGGGACAAGTCGCGACGAGCAGTACTTC
>few|TRBV6-1|-|TRBJ2-5
CASTPMGTGKVSQYF
TGTGCCAGCACCCCGATGGGGACTGGGAAAGTGTCCCAGTACTTC
>-|TRBV9|-|TRBJ1-1
CASSVATTEVTEAFF
TGTGCCAGCAGCGTAGCTACGACGGAGGTCACTGAAGCTTTCTTT
>-|TRBV6-5|-|TRBJ2-7
CASSRIVRSYEQYF
TGTGCCAGCAGTAGGATAGTGAGATCCTACGAGCAGTACTTC
>-|TRBV7-2|TRBD1|TRBJ1-2
CASSSGTGIGGYTF
TGTGCCAGCAGCTCCGGGACAGGGATTGGTGGCTACACCTTC
>few|TRBV7-6|TRBD2|TRBJ2-1
CASSAALAGYNEQFF
TGTGCCAGCAGCGCGGCCCTAGCGGGATACAATGAGCAGTTCTTC
>-|TRBV2|-|TRBJ2-7
CASSEQPSYEQYF
TGTGCCAGCAGTGAACAACCTTCCTACGAGCAGTACTTC
>few|TRBV14|TRBD2|TRBJ2-5
CASSQEWRGSGQETQYF
TGTGCCAGCAGCCAAGAATGGCGGGGGAGTGGGCAAGAGACCCAGTACTTC
>-|TRBV20-1|-|TRBJ2-7
CSIERSYEQYF
TGCAGCATAGAGCGAAGCTACGAGCAGTACTTC
>-|TRBV29-1|TRBD1|TRBJ1-3
CSVEVPGQGTNTIYF
TGCAGCGTTGAAGTACCGGGACAGGGGACCAACACCATATATTTT
>few|TRBV5-8|TRBD1|TRBJ2-2
CASTRDRDTGELFF
TGTGCCAGCACCCGGGACAGGGACACCGGGGAGCTGTTTTTT
>few|TRBV13|TRBD1|TRBJ2-1
CASSSDRALFGNEQFF
TGTGCCAGCAGCTCGGACAGGGCGCTATTTGGCAATGAGCAGTTCTTC
>-|TRBV6-1|TRBD1|TRBJ1-2
CASSEGGTGNLYGYTF
TGTGCCAGCAGTGAAGGAGGGACAGGCAACCTCTATGGCTACACCTTC
>few|TRBV7-2|-|TRBJ2-3
CASSFSGPSTDTQYF
TGTGCCAGCAGCTTTAGCGGACCTAGCACAGATACGCAGTATTTT
>-|TRBV2|-|TRBJ1-2
CASIRAGSGNGYTF
TGTGCCAGCATACGGGCAGGCTCGGGGAATGGCTACACCTTC
>-|TRBV5-1|TRBD2|TRBJ2-5
CASSSAGTSGNQETQYF
TGCGCCAGCAGCTCCGCCGGGACTAGCGGGAACCAAGAGACCCAGTACTTC
>few|TRBV7-2|TRBD1|TRBJ1-2
CASSLTGQGYGYTF
TGTGCCAGCAGCTTGACGGGACAGGGATATGGCTACACCTTC
>few|TRBV29-1|-|TRBJ1-1
CSVEGKFSPRTEAFF
TGCAGCGTTGAAGGGAAATTCAGCCCCCGAACTGAAGCTTTCTTT
>-|TRBV2|-|TRBJ1-4
CATGGRTNEKLFF
TGTGCCACCGGCGGGCGGACTAATGAAAAACTGTTTTTT
>once|TRBV6-5|-|TRBJ2-1
CASSYSRRSSYNEQFF
TGTGCCAGCAGTTACTCGCGGCGTAGCTCCTACAATGAGCAGTTCTTC
>few|TRBV23-1|TRBD1|TRBJ1-2
CASSKNGQGEENGYTF
TGCGCCAGCAGTAAAAATGGACAGGGCGAGGAGAATGGCTACACCTTC
>few|TRBV6-6|-|TRBJ1-2
CASRSHDRMNYGYTF
TGTGCCAGCAGGTCTCATGACAGGATGAACTATGGCTACACCTTC
>-|TRBV9|-|TRBJ2-1
CASSAAPLVNEQFF
TGTGCCAGCAGCGCAGCTCCATTGGTCAATGAGCAGTTCTTC
>once|TRBV11-1|-|TRBJ2-4
CASSSKHEDGIQYF
TGTGCCAGCAGCTCGAAACATGAGGACGGCATTCAGTACTTC